This TCR beta chain emerged from a study of T cells expressing NK-cell markers. The study, taken as a whole, reports: The share of CD8+ T cells held by dominant NKG2C+ clonotypes was about 1.0-8% in more than 5 donors. The HCMV specificity of the expanded NKG2C+ T cell clones stayed unresolved.

Note on this clonotype: The target antigen is unknown.

UMIs accompanied the 5'RACE template switching by which TCR beta cDNA was made. TCRdb re-called the 5' RACE reads and catalogs CDR3 proteins one per entry, DNA excluded. In all, the sample yields 550,000 or so distinct CDR3 sequences. Sequencing was carried out using blood T cells: a sorted CD56 or NKG2C T cell subset, CD4+ or CD8+ T cells, or bulk PBMC T cells (not recorded which). This clonotype was obtained from a man aged 18 to 35 in good health.

CDR3 region: CASSLGMASGGNNEQFF. The rearrangement uses TRBV11-2 and TRBJ2-1; the TCRdb D gene call, TRBD2, has no DNA to confirm it. The V gene's germline CDR1 is SGHAT and CDR2 FQNNGV. The CDR3 runs to 17 residues.